This TCR beta chain is from a study of T cell responses to AZD1222 COVID-19 vaccine. This CDR3 region has 16 residues. Germline-derived CDR1 and CDR2 are SGHTA and FQGNSA. V dropped 1 base and J dropped 5; count of bases not matched to a gene: 9. Measured with immunoSEQ multiplex PCR; TCRdb has only the in-frame clones, and not every one. The table includes around 150,000 clones, around 90% detected once. Study findings and constraints: Vaccination with two AZD1222 doses was followed by a rise in Spike-specific TCR breadth and depth.

Note on this clone: Its antigen is not known.

The sample consisted of peripheral blood, taken on day 0 of AZD1222 vaccination. V and J are TRBV7-2 and TRBJ2-7; 9 bases match TRBD2. The TCR sequence derives from an adult in good health. CDR3 sequence reads: CASSLVYGGRVNEQYF. The CDR3 nucleotides are TGTGCCAGCAGCTTAGTGTACGGCGGGAGGGTCAACGAGCAGTACTTC.